This T cell receptor (beta chain) derives from a study of shared clonotypes between healthy human individuals. Study-level findings and limits: Rarefaction curves obtained for sorted subsets showed sequencing incomplete despite large depth. Naive CD4 clonotype sharing across several donors was about 5%.

The CDR3 runs 13 residues. Germline CDR1 reads MGHRA; CDR2 reads YSYEKL. The germline V and J ends were trimmed by 4 bases and 1 base, with 7 bases remaining between them. This table comes from immunoSEQ multiplex PCR, and its TCRdb copy is limited to in-frame clones, with some not included. The sample consists of 2 million to 2.5 million clones, less than 95% of them appearing once. With respect to this clone: Its antigen is currently unknown.

Material: naive CD4+ T cells from PBMCs. The subset: CD45RA+ positively selected. The chain employs TRBV4-1 and TRBJ1-1; the D is unclear. The origin of this receptor is a man aged 18 to 35 in good health. Some clones in this sample may be carry-over from other donors' samples. DNA of the CDR3: TGCGCCAGCAGCCCGAGCGGGAACACTGAAGCTTTCTTT. It encodes CASSPSGNTEAFF.